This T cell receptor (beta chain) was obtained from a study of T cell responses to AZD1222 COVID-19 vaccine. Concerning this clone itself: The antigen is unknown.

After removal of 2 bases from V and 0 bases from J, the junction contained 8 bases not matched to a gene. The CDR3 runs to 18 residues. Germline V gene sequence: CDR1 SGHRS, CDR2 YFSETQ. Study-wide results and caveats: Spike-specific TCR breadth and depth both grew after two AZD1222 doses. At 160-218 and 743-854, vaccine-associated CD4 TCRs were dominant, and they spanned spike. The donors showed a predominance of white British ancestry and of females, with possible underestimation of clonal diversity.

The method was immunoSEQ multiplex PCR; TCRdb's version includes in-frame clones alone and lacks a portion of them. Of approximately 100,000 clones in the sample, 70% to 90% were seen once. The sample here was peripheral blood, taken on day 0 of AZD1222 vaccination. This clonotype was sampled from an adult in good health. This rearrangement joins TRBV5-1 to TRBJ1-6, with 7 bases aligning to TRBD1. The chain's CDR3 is CASSLRTGWSSYNSPLHF. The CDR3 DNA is TGCGCCAGCAGCTTACGGACAGGATGGAGCTCCTATAATTCACCCCTCCACTTT.